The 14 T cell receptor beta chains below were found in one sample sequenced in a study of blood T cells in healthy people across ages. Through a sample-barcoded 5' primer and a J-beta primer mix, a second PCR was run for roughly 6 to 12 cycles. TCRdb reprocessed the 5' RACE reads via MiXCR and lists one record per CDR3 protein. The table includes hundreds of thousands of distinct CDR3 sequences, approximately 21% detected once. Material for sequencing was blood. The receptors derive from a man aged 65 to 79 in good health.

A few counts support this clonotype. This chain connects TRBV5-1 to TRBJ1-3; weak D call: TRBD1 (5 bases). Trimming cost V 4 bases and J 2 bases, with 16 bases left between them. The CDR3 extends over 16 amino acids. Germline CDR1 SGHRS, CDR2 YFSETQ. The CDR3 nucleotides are TGCGCCAGCAGCGTGGAAACAGGAAGAGCTGGAAACACCATATATTTT. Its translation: CASSVETGRAGNTIYF.

The DNA of the CDR3 is TGCAGTGCTAGAGATAGCGCTACCTACGAGCAGTACTTC. Residues: CSARDSATYEQYF. This chain uses TRBV20-1 with TRBJ2-1; tentative D call: TRBD2 (5 bases). Judging by the DNA end, TRBJ2-7 fits better; the J call may be wrong. This CDR3 is built from 13 residues. Per the germline V gene, CDR1 is DFQATT and CDR2 is SNEGSKA (reference sequence).

CDR3 residues: CASSLSPKGAYGYTF. CDR3 in DNA: TGTGCCAGCAGTTTATCCCCTAAGGGGGCCTATGGCTACACCTTC. The chain has TRBV27 and TRBJ1-2; TRBD1 agrees at 7 bases. The CDR3 is 15 residues long. Per the germline V gene, CDR1 is MNHEY and CDR2 is SMNVEV (reference sequence). Trimming took 0 bases from V and 4 from J; bases not matched to a gene: 5.

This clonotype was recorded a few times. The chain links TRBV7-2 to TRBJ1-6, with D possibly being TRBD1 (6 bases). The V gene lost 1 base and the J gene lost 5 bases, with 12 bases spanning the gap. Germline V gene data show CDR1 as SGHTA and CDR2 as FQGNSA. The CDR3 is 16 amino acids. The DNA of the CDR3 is TGTGCCAGCAGCTTAGGACACACAGGGAATAATTCACCCCTCCACTTT. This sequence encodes CASSLGHTGNNSPLHF. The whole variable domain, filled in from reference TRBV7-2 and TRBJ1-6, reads GAGVSQSPSNKVTEKGKDVELRCDPISGHTALYWYRQSLGQGLEFLIYFQGNSAPDKSGLPSDRFSAERTGGSVSTLTIQRTQQEDSAVYLCASSLGHTGNNSPLHFGNGTRLTVT.

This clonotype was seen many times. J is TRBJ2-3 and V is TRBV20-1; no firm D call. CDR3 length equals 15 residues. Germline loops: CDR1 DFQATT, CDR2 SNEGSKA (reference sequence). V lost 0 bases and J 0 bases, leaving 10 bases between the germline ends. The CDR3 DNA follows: TGCAGTGCTAGAGATTCCCGGCCTAGCACAGATACGCAGTATTTT. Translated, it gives CSARDSRPSTDTQYF.

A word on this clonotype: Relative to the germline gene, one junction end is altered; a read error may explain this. The CDR3: CASTYYPSYGGTAHEQYF. The CDR3 DNA sequence: TGTGCCAGCACTTACTATCCGTCGTATGGGGGGACGGCTCACGAGCAGTACTTC. The J gene is TRBJ2-7, the V gene TRBV6-5; possibly TRBD2 for D (6 bases). Germline V gene lookup returns CDR1 MNHEY and CDR2 SVGAGI. The CDR3 sequence is 18 residues long.

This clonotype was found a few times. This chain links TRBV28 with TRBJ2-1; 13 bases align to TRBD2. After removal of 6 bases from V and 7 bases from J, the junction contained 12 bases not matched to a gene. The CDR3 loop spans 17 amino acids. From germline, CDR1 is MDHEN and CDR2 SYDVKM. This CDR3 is CASRPTSGRALRNEQFF. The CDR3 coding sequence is TGTGCCAGCAGACCTACTAGCGGGAGGGCCTTGAGGAATGAGCAGTTCTTC.

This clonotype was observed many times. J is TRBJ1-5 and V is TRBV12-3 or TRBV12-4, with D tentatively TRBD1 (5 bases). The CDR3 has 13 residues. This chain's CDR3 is CAVGPYSNQPQHF. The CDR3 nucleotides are TGTGCTGTGGGGCCGTATAGCAATCAGCCCCAGCATTTT.

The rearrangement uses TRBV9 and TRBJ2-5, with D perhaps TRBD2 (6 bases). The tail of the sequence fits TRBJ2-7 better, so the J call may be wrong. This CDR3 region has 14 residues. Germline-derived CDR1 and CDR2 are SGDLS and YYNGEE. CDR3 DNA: TGTGCCAGCAGCGTAGCGGGAGAGGGCTACGAGCAGTACTTC. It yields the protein CASSVAGEGYEQYF.

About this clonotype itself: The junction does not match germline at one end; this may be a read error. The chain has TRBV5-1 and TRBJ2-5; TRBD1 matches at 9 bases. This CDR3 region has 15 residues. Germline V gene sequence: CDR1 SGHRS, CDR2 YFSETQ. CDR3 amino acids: CASSTGQGFVETQSF. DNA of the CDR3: TGCGCCAGCAGCACCGGACAGGGGTTCGTAGAGACCCAGTCCTTC.

The CDR3 region has the DNA TGTGCCAGCACGGTGAAGGGGAGGGGAGCCTACGAGCAGTACTTC. Translation: CASTVKGRGAYEQYF. This chain uses TRBV6-1 with TRBJ2-7, with TRBD2 identical over 7 bases. V lost 7 bases and J lost 2; bases outside the gene matches: 11. Germline lookup yields CDR1 MNHNS and CDR2 SASEGT. CDR3 length: 15 residues.

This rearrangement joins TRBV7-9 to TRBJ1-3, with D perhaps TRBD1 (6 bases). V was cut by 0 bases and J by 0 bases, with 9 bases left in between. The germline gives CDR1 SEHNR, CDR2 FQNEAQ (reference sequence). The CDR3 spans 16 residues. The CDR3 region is CASSLAQGISGNTIYF. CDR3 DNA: TGTGCCAGCAGCTTAGCCCAGGGGATCTCTGGAAACACCATATATTTT.

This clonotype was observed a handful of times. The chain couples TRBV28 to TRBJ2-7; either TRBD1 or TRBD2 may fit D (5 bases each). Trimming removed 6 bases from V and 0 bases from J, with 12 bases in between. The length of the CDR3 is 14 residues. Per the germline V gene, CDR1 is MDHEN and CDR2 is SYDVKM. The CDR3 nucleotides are TGTGCCAGCAGATCCGGGACGGGCTCCTACGAGCAGTACTTC. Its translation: CASRSGTGSYEQYF.

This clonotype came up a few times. Here the CDR3 reads CASSFASGRSDYNEQFF. The CDR3 region has the DNA TGTGCCAGCAGCTTTGCTAGCGGGAGATCGGACTACAATGAGCAGTTCTTC. The gene calls are TRBV7-2 and TRBJ2-1; TRBD2 agrees at 10 bases. Germline trimming cut 3 bases from V and 3 bases from J; bases unmatched to any gene: 8. CDR1 is SGHTA, CDR2 FQGNSA, per germline. The CDR3 extends over 17 amino acids.